What follows are 15 T cell receptor beta chains derived from one specimen sequenced in a study of blood T cell repertoires in COVID-19. Sequenced by immunoSEQ multiplex PCR; TCRdb stores in-frame clones only, minus some. The sample records 120,000 to 150,000 clones, 65% to 80% being singletons. Sequenced sample: peripheral blood. These receptors all come from a man aged 55-75 years with acute or convalescent COVID-19.

The chain uses TRBV24-1 and TRBJ1-2, with TRBD1 identical over 9 bases. The J segment lost 6 bases and the V segment lost 5 bases, leaving 9 bases of the junction unmatched. CDR3 length equals 15 residues. The germline CDR1 and CDR2 sequences are KGHDR and SFDVKD. CDR3 protein: CATSGPGQGFNGYTF. The CDR3 bases are TGTGCCACCAGTGGCCCGGGACAGGGTTTTAATGGCTACACCTTC.

This clone was seen only a few times. The rearrangement uses TRBV27 and TRBJ2-5; 9 positions match TRBD1. This CDR3 spans 14 amino acids. V was clipped by 3 bases and J by 5 bases; unmatched bases: 4. Germline V gives CDR1 MNHEY, CDR2 SMNVEV (reference sequence). The CDR3 sequence: CASSLRDRVETQYF. Written as DNA, the CDR3 is TGTGCCAGCAGTTTGAGGGACAGGGTGGAGACCCAGTACTTC.

CDR3 DNA sequence: TGTGCCAGCAGTTCCGCGGGACCGACGATCTTAAACTATGGCTACACCTTC. This sequence encodes CASSSAGPTILNYGYTF. V and J are TRBV28 and TRBJ1-2; D might be TRBD1 (5 bases). The ends were cut back, 4 bases at V and 2 bases at J, with 20 bases in the middle. The V gene's germline CDR1 is MDHEN and CDR2 SYDVKM. There are 17 residues in the CDR3.

The genes are TRBV30 and TRBJ2-7; D might be TRBD1 (5 bases). Germline values: CDR1 GTSNPN, CDR2 SVGIG (reference sequence). CDR3 size: 14 residues. Trimming took 0 bases from V and 3 from J, leaving 12 bases between them. The CDR3 region has the DNA TGTGCCTGGAGTGTCGCCGGCAGGGACTACGAGCAGTACTTC. Translated, it gives CAWSVAGRDYEQYF.

The chain has TRBV24-1 and TRBJ2-3; TRBD1 might be the D (6 bases). The V gene lost 4 bases and the J gene lost 6 bases, with 13 bases spanning the gap. The CDR3 totals 14 residues. Germline-derived CDR1 and CDR2 are KGHDR and SFDVKD. The CDR3 spells CATSEPTGLDTQYF. The CDR3 DNA follows: TGTGCCACCAGTGAGCCGACAGGTTTGGATACGCAGTATTTT.

V gene TRBV28 combines with J gene TRBJ2-1; the match to TRBD1 covers 7 bases. The junction had 9 bases not matched to a gene; V was cut back by 6 bases and J by 7 bases. Germline values: CDR1 MDHEN, CDR2 SYDVKM. The CDR3 has 14 amino acids. The CDR3 reads CASRPTGARNEQFF. CDR3 nucleotide sequence: TGTGCCAGCAGACCCACAGGGGCAAGGAATGAGCAGTTCTTC. The whole variable domain, filled in from reference TRBV28 and TRBJ2-1, reads DVKVTQSSRYLVKRTGEKVFLECVQDMDHENMFWYRQDPGLGLRLIYFSYDVKMKEKGDIPEGYSVSREKKERFSLILESASTNQTSMYLCASRPTGARNEQFFGPGTRLTVL.

V usage is TRBV28 and J usage is TRBJ1-6, with a possible D match to TRBD1 (5 bases). V dropped 2 bases and J dropped 10 bases, with 24 bases sitting between them. CDR1 and CDR2 from the germline V gene are MDHEN and SYDVKM. The CDR3 runs to 18 residues. CDR3 in amino acids: CASSLVKGAGPGGSPLHF. The CDR3 nucleotides read TGTGCCAGCAGTTTAGTAAAAGGCGCGGGACCTGGGGGATCACCCCTCCACTTT.

The chain joins TRBV9 to TRBJ2-3, with 9 bases identical to TRBD2. Looked up from germline, CDR1 is SGDLS and CDR2 is YYNGEE. With 7 bases clipped from V and 4 bases from J, the junction kept 4 bases outside the gene matches. The CDR3 is 13 residues long. The DNA for the CDR3 is TGTGCCAGCGGCGGGAGGGCACCAGATACGCAGTATTTT. This sequence encodes CASGGRAPDTQYF.

The V gene is TRBV28, the J gene TRBJ1-2, with 8 bases fitting TRBD1. Unmatched junction bases numbered 7, after V lost 2 bases and J lost 5 bases. The germline V gene has CDR1 MDHEN and CDR2 SYDVKM. The CDR3 loop spans 15 amino acids. In DNA form, the CDR3 reads TGTGCCAGCAGTTTAGGGGGGCAGGGGGCGTATGGCTACACCTTC. Its protein is CASSLGGQGAYGYTF.

V usage is TRBV6-5 and J usage is TRBJ1-2; D not resolved. Germline V lookup: CDR1 MNHEY, CDR2 SVGAGI. This CDR3 region has 12 residues. With 4 bases removed from V and 2 bases from J, the gap between germline ends came to 5 bases. The chain's CDR3 is CASSSSNYGYTF. CDR3 sequence (DNA): TGTGCCAGCAGTTCGTCCAACTATGGCTACACCTTC.

The V gene is TRBV11-2, the J gene TRBJ1-1, with 7 positions matching TRBD1. This CDR3 region has 15 residues. With 1 base clipped from V and 4 bases from J, the junction kept 6 bases outside the gene matches. Germline V gene sequence: CDR1 SGHAT, CDR2 FQNNGV. The CDR3 nucleotides read TGTGCCAGCAGCTTAGTTAGGCAGGGGGGCACTGAAGCTTTCTTT. Translating gives CASSLVRQGGTEAFF.

J is TRBJ2-5 and V is TRBV5-4; the match to TRBD1 covers 9 bases. The trim removed 5 bases at V and 3 bases at J, leaving 5 bases unmatched. Germline V gene sequence: CDR1 SGHNT, CDR2 YYREEE (reference sequence). The CDR3 has 14 amino acids. This CDR3 reads CASRRRQGEETQYF. The CDR3 DNA follows: TGTGCCAGCAGACGACGACAGGGGGAAGAGACCCAGTACTTC.

The chain links TRBV6-4 to TRBJ2-1; possible D gene TRBD2, 6 bases. Trimming stripped 3 bases from V and 9 bases from J, with 15 bases between. Germline V gives CDR1 MRHNA, CDR2 SNTAGT. The CDR3 sequence is 14 residues long. The CDR3 DNA reads TGTGCCAGCAGTGAACAATTGCAGGGAGGTGAGCAGTTCTTC. This sequence encodes CASSEQLQGGEQFF.

CDR3 coding DNA: TGTGCCAGCAGCCTACAGTGGCCGGGCGTCGGGAGTGCTAATGAAAAACTGTTTTTT. Translated: CASSLQWPGVGSANEKLFF. The rearrangement links TRBV6-2 or TRBV6-3 to TRBJ1-4; D remains ambiguous. This CDR3 is 19 amino acids long. The germline V gene has CDR1 MNHEY and CDR2 SVGEGT. Trimming left V 6 bases short and J 3 bases short, with 26 bases between.

The chain couples TRBV19 to TRBJ2-5; 9 nucleotides align to TRBD1. Germline V gene data show CDR1 as LNHDA and CDR2 as SQIVND (reference sequence). CDR3 size: 14 residues. The ends lost 6 bases at V and 3 bases at J; junction bases unmatched: 5. CDR3 coding DNA: TGTGCCAGTAGCAACAGGGGGCGCGAAGAGACCCAGTACTTC. This sequence encodes CASSNRGREETQYF.